This T cell receptor beta chain was sequenced for a study of blood T cell repertoires in COVID-19. Study-wide context: T cells, B-cell-depleted T cells, or PBMCs provided the cDNA or gDNA that served as material.

Sequencing used immunoSEQ multiplex PCR; TCRdb keeps in-frame clones, though not all of them. The table shows 200,000 to 250,000 clones, with approximately 90% occurring only once. In terms of age and location, participants ranged from roughly 18 to 90 years and lived in roughly 22 US areas. Germline loops: CDR1 SGHRS, CDR2 YFSETQ. This CDR3 spans 17 amino acids. V shed 4 bases and J 5 bases; nucleotides not matched to a gene: 11. The sequence was obtained from a woman younger than 45 who had recovered from COVID-19. The V call is TRBV5-1, the J call TRBJ2-5, with 13 bases matching TRBD2. Sequencing was done on a sample of PBMCs or T cells enriched from blood (not recorded which). The CDR3 sequence: CASSKGGTSGERETQYF. CDR3 in DNA: TGCGCCAGCAGCAAGGGGGGGACTAGCGGGGAGCGGGAGACCCAGTACTTC.